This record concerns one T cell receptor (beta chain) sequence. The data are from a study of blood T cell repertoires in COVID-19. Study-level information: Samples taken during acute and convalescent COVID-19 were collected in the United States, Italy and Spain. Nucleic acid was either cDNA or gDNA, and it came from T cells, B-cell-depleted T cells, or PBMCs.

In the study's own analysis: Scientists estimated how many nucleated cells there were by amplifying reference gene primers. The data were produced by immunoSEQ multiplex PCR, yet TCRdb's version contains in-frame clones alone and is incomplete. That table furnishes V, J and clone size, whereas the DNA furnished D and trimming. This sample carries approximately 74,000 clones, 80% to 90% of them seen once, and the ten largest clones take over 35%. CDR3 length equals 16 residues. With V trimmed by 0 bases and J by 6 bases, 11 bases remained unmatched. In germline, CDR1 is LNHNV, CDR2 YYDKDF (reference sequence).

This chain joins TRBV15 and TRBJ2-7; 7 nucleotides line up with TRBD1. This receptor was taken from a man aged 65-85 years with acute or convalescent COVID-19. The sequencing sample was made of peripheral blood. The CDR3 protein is CATSRDSSGTELEQYF. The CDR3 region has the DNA TGTGCCACCAGCAGAGATAGTTCCGGGACAGAACTCGAGCAGTACTTC.